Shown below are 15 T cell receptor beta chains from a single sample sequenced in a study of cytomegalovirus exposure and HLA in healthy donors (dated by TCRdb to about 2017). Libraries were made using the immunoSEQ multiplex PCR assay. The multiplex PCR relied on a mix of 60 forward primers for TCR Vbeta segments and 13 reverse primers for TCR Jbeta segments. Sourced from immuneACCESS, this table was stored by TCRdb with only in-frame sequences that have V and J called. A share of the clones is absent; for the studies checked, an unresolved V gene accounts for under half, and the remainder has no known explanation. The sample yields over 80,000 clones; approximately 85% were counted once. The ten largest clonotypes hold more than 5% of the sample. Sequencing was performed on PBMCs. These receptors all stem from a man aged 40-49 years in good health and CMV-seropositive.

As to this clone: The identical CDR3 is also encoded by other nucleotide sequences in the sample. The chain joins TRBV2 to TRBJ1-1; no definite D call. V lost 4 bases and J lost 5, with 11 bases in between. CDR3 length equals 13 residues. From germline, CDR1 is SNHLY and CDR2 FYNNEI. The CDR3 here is CASSVGAGTEAFF. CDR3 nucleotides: TGTGCCAGCAGTGTGGGCGCGGGGACTGAAGCTTTCTTT.

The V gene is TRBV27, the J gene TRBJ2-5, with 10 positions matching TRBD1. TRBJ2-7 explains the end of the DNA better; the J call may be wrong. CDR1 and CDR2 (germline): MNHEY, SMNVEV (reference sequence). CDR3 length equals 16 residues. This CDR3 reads CASSLSAGQGFYEQYF. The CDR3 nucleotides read TGTGCCAGCAGTTTATCGGCGGGACAGGGGTTCTACGAGCAGTACTTC.

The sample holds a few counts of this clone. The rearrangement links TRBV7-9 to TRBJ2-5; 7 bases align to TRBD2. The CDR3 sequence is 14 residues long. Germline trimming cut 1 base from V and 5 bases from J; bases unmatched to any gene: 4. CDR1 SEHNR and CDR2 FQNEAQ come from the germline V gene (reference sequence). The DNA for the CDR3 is TGTGCCAGCAGCTTAGTCGCGGGAGTTGAGACCCAGTACTTC. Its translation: CASSLVAGVETQYF.

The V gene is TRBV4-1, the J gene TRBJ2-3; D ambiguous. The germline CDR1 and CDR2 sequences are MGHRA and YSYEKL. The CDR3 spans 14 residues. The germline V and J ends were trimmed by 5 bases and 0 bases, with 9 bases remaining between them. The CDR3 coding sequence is TGCGCCAGCAGCGTTACCACTAGCACAGATACGCAGTATTTT. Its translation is CASSVTTSTDTQYF.

The CDR3 region has the DNA TGTGCCAGCAGTGAAACATCGCCTGTCCCCAATCAGCCCCAGCATTTT. It translates to CASSETSPVPNQPQHF. The rearrangement uses TRBV2 and TRBJ1-5; no clear D gene. V was cut by 2 bases and J by 3 bases, with 14 bases left in between. CDR3 length: 16 residues. Germline loops: CDR1 SNHLY, CDR2 FYNNEI.

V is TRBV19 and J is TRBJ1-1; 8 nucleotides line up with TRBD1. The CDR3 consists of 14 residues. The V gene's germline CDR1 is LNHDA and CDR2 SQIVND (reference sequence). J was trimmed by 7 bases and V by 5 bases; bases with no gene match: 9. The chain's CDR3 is CASSSQRQGLEAFF. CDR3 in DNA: TGTGCCAGTAGTTCTCAGAGACAGGGGCTTGAAGCTTTCTTT.

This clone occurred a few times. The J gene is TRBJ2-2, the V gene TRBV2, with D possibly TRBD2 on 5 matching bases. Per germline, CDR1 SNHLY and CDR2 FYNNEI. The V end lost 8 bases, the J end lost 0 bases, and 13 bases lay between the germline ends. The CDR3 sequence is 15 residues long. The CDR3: CASSKRTSNTGELFF. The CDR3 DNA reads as TGTGCCAGCTCGAAACGGACTTCGAACACCGGGGAGCTGTTTTTT.

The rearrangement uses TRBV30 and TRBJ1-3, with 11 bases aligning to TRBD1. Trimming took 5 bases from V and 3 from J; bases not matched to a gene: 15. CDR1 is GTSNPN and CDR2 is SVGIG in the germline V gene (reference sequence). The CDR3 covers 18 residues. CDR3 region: CAWGPVVPDRGLGNTIYF. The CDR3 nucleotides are TGTGCCTGGGGACCAGTAGTCCCGGACAGGGGGCTTGGAAACACCATATATTTT.

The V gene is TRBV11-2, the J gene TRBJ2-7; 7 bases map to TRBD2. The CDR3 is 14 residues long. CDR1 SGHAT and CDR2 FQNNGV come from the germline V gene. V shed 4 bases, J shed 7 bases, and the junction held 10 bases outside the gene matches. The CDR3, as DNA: TGTGCCAGCAGCTCCACCGGTGCCGGGGGGGAGCAGTACTTC. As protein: CASSSTGAGGEQYF.

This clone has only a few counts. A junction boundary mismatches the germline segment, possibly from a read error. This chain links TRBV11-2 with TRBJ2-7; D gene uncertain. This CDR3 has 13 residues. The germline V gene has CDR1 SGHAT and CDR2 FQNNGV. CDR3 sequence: CASSLRASSEQYF. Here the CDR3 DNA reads TGTGCCAGCAGCTTAAGAGCGTCCTCCGAGCAGTACTTC.

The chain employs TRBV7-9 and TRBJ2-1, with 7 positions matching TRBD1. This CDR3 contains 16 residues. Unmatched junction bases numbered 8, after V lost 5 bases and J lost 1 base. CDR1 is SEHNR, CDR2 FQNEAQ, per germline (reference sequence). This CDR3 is CASSTNRGPSYNEQFF. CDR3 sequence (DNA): TGTGCCAGCAGCACCAACAGGGGCCCGTCCTACAATGAGCAGTTCTTC.

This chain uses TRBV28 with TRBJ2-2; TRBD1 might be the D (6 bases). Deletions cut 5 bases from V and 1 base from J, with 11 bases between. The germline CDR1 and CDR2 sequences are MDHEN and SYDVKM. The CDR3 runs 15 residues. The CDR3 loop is CASSPGHMNTGELFF. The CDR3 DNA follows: TGTGCCAGCAGTCCGGGACACATGAACACCGGGGAGCTGTTTTTT.

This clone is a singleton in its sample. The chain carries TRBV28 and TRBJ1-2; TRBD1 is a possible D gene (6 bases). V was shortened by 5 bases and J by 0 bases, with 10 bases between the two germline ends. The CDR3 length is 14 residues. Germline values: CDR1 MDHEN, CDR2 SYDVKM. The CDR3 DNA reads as TGTGCCAGCAGTCCCCGGACAGCTAACTATGGCTACACCTTC. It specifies CASSPRTANYGYTF.

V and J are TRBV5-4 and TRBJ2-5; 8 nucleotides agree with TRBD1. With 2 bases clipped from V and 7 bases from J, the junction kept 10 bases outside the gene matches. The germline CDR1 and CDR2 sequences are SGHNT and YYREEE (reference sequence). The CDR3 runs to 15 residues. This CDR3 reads CASSLRGGQEGTQYF. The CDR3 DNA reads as TGTGCCAGCAGCTTAAGAGGGGGACAGGAGGGGACCCAGTACTTC.

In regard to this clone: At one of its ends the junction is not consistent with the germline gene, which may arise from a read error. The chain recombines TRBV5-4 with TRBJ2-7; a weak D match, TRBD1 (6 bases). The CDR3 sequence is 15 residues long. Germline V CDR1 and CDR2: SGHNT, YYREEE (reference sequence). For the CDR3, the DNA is TGCGCCAGCAGCCAAGAGGGACAACTCTCCTACGAGCAGTACTTC. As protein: CASSQEGQLSYEQYF.